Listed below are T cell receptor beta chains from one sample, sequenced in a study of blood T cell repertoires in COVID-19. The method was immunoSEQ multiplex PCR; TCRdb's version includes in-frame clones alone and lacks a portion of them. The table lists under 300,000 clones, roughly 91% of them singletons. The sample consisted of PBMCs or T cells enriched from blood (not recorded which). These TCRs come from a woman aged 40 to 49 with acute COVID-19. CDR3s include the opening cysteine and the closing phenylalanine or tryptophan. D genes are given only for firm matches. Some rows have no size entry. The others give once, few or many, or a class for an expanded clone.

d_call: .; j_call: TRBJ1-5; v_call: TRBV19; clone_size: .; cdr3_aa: CASSMDRDQPQHF; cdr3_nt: TGTGCCAGTAGTATGGATCGGGATCAGCCCCAGCATTTT
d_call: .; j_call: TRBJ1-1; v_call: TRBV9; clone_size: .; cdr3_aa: CASSVGSQAEAFF; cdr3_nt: TGTGCCAGCAGCGTAGGGTCCCAGGCTGAAGCTTTCTTT
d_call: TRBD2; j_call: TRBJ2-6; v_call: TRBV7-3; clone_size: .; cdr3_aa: CASSLRGSGGARASGANVLTF; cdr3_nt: TGTGCCAGCAGCTTAAGGGGTAGCGGGGGAGCCCGCGCCTCCGGGGCCAACGTCCTGACTTTC
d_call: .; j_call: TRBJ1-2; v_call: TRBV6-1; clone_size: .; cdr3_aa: CASSEVGLYTF; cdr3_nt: TGTGCCAGCAGTGAAGTCGGGTTGTACACCTTC
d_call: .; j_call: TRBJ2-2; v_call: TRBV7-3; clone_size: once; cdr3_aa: CASSLDSANTGELFF; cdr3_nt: TGTGCCAGCAGCTTAGACAGCGCGAACACCGGGGAGCTGTTTTTT
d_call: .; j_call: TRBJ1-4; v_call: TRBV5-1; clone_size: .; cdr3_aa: CASSLIPGGSGTTNEKLFF; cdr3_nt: TGCGCCAGCAGCTTGATTCCGGGAGGATCGGGGACAACTAATGAAAAACTGTTTTTT
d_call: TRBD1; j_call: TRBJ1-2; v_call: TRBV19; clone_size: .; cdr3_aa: CASSMDRLTGYTF; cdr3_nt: TGTGCCAGTAGTATGGACAGGCTTACTGGCTACACCTTC
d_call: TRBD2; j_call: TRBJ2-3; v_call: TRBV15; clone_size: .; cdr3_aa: CATSRGTSGRRDTQYF; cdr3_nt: TGTGCCACCAGCAGAGGCACTAGCGGGAGACGGGATACGCAGTATTTT
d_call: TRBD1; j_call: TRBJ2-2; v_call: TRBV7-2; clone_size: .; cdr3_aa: CASSLDRDRGLTGELFF; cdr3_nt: TGTGCCAGCAGCTTGGACCGGGACAGGGGTTTAACCGGGGAGCTGTTTTTT
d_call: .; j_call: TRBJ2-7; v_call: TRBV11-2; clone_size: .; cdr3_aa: CASSLVREYEQYF; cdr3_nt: TGTGCCAGCAGCTTAGTCCGCGAGTACGAGCAGTACTTC
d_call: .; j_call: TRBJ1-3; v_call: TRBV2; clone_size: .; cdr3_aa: CASSTTGLDGNTIYF; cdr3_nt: TGTGCCAGCAGTACCACAGGGTTGGACGGAAACACCATATATTTT
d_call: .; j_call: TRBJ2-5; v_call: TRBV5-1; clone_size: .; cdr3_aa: CASSPTRFTSGTQYF; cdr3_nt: TGCGCCAGCAGCCCGACCCGATTCACGTCGGGGACCCAGTACTTC
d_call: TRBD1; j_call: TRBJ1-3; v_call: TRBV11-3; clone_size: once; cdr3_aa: CASSSTGVGNTIYF; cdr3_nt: TGTGCCAGCAGCTCGACAGGGGTTGGAAACACCATATATTTT
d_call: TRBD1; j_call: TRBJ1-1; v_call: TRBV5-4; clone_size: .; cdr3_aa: CASSPPPGGNTEAFF; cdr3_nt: TGTGCCAGCAGCCCGCCACCAGGGGGCAACACTGAAGCTTTCTTT
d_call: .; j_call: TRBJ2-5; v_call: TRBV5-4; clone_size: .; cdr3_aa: CASSIDQGPQETQYF; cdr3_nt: TGTGCCAGCAGCATAGATCAGGGGCCCCAAGAGACCCAGTACTTC
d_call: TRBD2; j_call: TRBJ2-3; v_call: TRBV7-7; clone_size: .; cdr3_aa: CASSPGLAGGGGTDTQYF; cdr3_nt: TGTGCTAGCAGCCCCGGTCTAGCGGGAGGCGGGGGCACAGATACGCAGTATTTT
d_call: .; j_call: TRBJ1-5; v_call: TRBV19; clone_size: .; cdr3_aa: CASRRTLGQPQHF; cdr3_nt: TGTGCCAGTAGGAGGACTTTGGGGCAGCCCCAGCATTTT